This T cell receptor (beta chain) was observed in a study of cytomegalovirus exposure and HLA in healthy donors. Findings and limits, study-wide: Rare TCR sequences predominated, though certain public TCRs were found in many donors.

PCR was performed using 60 Vbeta and 13 Jbeta primers. Authors' processing steps: An analysis that came later counted some 85 million unique TCR beta chains, roughly 11 million shared. Libraries were prepared by immunoSEQ multiplex PCR; TCRdb keeps only in-frame clonotypes and omits some of them. Clonal size and the V and J genes are those of that table, whereas D and trimming came from the DNA. This table has roughly 180,000 clones, roughly 75% appearing once. Only a few counts were recorded for this clone. Its antigen is not identified. The specimen was PBMCs. This clonotype was obtained from a female donor in good health and CMV-seronegative.

Here the CDR3 DNA reads TGTGCCAGCAGCCAAGGCAGGGTGGTGTTCGAGCAGTACTTC. It translates to CASSQGRVVFEQYF. The chain couples TRBV4-2 to TRBJ2-7, with D tentatively TRBD1 (5 bases). Trimming left V 1 base short and J 6 bases short, with 13 bases between. Germline loops: CDR1 LGHNA, CDR2 YNFKEQ. This CDR3 comprises 14 residues.